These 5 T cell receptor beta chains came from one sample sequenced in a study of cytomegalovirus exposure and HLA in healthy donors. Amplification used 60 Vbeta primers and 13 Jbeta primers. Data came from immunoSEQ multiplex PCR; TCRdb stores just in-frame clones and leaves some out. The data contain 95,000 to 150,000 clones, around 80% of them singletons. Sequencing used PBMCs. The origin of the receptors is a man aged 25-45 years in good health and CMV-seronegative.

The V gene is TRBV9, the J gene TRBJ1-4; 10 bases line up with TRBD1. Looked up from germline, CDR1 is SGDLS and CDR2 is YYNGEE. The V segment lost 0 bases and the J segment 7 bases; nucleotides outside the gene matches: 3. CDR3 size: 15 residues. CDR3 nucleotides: TGTGCCAGCAGCGTAGCTGGGACAGGGGTTGAAAAACTGTTTTTT. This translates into CASSVAGTGVEKLFF. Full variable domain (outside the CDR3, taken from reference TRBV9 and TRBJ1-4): DSGVTQTPKHLITATGQRVTLRCSPRSGDLSVYWYQQSLDQGLQFLIQYYNGEERAKGNILERFSAQQFPDLHSELNLSSLELGDSALYFCASSVAGTGVEKLFFGSGTQLSVL.

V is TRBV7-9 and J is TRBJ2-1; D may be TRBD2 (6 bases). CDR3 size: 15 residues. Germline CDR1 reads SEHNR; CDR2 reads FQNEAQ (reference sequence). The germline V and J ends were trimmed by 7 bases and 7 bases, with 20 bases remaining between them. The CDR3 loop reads CASIPTSGEGNEQFF. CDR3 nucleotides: TGTGCCAGCATCCCCACCTCGGGAGAAGGAAATGAGCAGTTCTTC.

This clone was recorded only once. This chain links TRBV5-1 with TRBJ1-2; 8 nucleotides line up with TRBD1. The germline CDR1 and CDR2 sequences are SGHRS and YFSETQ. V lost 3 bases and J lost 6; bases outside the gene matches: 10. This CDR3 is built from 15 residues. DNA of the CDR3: TGCGCCAGCAGCTACGAAGCAGGGGGCTTGGATGGCTACACCTTC. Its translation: CASSYEAGGLDGYTF. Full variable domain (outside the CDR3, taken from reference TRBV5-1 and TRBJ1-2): KAGVTQTPRYLIKTRGQQVTLSCSPISGHRSVSWYQQTPGQGLQFLFEYFSETQRNKGNFPGRFSGRQFSNSRSEMNVSTLELGDSALYLCASSYEAGGLDGYTFGSGTRLTVV.

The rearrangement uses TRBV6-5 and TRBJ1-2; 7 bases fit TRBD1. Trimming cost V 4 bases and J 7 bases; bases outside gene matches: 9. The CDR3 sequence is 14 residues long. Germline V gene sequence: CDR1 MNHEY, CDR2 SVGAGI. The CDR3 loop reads CASSLPSGGGGYTF. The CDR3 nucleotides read TGTGCCAGCAGTTTACCCTCAGGGGGTGGTGGCTACACCTTC.

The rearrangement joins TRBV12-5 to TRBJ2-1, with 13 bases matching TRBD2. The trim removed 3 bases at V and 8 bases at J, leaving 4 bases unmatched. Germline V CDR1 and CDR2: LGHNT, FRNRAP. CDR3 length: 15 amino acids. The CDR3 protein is CASGFGTSGVDEQFF. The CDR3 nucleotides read TGTGCTAGTGGTTTCGGGACTAGCGGGGTCGATGAGCAGTTCTTC.